One and the same sample provided the 30 T cell receptor beta chains below, sequenced in a study of shared clonotypes between healthy human individuals. Sequenced by immunoSEQ multiplex PCR; TCRdb stores in-frame clones only, minus some. The sample shows over a million clones, approximately 78% of them seen only once. Sample: memory CD4+ T cells from PBMCs. Subset here: CD45RA-negative fraction. Every receptor here comes from a man between 18 and 35 years old in good health. Some clones in this sample may be carry-over from other donors' samples.

V is TRBV21-1 and J is TRBJ2-7; the table names TRBD2, a call not compared with the DNA. TRBV21-1 is listed as a pseudogene. The CDR3 totals 15 residues. The CDR3 loop is CASSKGTEGTYEQYF. The CDR3 nucleotides are TGTGCCAGCAGCAAAGGGACGGAGGGCACCTACGAGCAGTACTTC.

This chain uses TRBV29-1 with TRBJ1-2; the D is unclear. Germline loops: CDR1 SQVTM, CDR2 ANQGSEA. The germline V and J ends were trimmed by 7 bases and 8 bases, with 20 bases remaining between them. The CDR3 length is 13 residues. The CDR3 nucleotides are TGCAGCGCCGAGGTGGGAGGAAGGGAGGGCTACACCTTC. Translated: CSAEVGGREGYTF.

This sequence joins TRBV7-2 and TRBJ2-5; D gene uncertain. CDR1 is SGHTA and CDR2 is FQGNSA in the germline V gene. The CDR3 spans 15 residues. V was pared by 1 base and J by 1 base, with 10 bases between. Written as DNA, the CDR3 is TGTGCCAGCAGCTTAGTTTCGAACCCCCAAGAGACCCAGTACTTC. Its protein is CASSLVSNPQETQYF. The full variable domain, in which reference TRBV7-2 and TRBJ2-5 provide the parts outside the CDR3, is GAGVSQSPSNKVTEKGKDVELRCDPISGHTALYWYRQSLGQGLEFLIYFQGNSAPDKSGLPSDRFSAERTGGSVSTLTIQRTQQEDSAVYLCASSLVSNPQETQYFGPGTRLLVL.

This chain uses TRBV29-1 with TRBJ2-3, with D possibly TRBD2 on 6 matching bases. Germline lookup yields CDR1 SQVTM and CDR2 ANQGSEA. V lost 3 bases and J 6 bases, leaving 16 bases between the germline ends. There are 14 residues in the CDR3. CDR3 in DNA: TGCAGCGTTGATGGACTATATAAAACCGATACGCAGTATTTT. It encodes CSVDGLYKTDTQYF.

The V call is TRBV28, the J call TRBJ2-7; perhaps TRBD1 as D (5 bases). Germline assignment: CDR1 MDHEN and CDR2 SYDVKM. CDR3 length equals 14 residues. The V gene lost 5 bases and the J gene lost 6 bases, with 17 bases spanning the gap. The CDR3 bases are TGTGCCAGCAGTCCCACCAGGGTTTTAGGCGAGCAGTACTTC. This gives the protein CASSPTRVLGEQYF.

The V call is TRBV7-3, the J call TRBJ2-2, with 7 positions matching TRBD2. The CDR3 is 15 residues long. Germline CDR1 and CDR2: SGHTA and FQGTGA. V dropped 1 base and J dropped 6; count of bases not matched to a gene: 5. The CDR3 is CASSLRGGLPGELFF. Written as DNA, the CDR3 is TGTGCCAGCAGCTTAAGGGGGGGTTTACCCGGGGAGCTGTTTTTT.

A few counts support this clone. V usage is TRBV11-3 and J usage is TRBJ1-1; the D is unclear. From germline, CDR1 is SGHNT and CDR2 YENEEA. CDR3 size: 13 residues. Trimming removed 5 bases from V and 10 bases from J, with 17 bases in between. The CDR3 loop is CASSASALSGAFF. CDR3 sequence (DNA): TGTGCCAGCAGCGCGTCGGCTTTATCCGGAGCTTTCTTT.

This clone was detected a few times. The CDR3 DNA follows: TGTGCCAGCAGCTTGGAAAGACAGTCTCAGACCCAGTACTTC. Translated, it gives CASSLERQSQTQYF. This chain uses TRBV11-2 with TRBJ2-5; D is perhaps TRBD1 (5 bases). The CDR3 sequence is 14 residues long. V lost 3 bases to trimming and J lost 6 bases, with 14 bases between them. Germline lookup yields CDR1 SGHAT and CDR2 FQNNGV.

V gene TRBV10-3 combines with J gene TRBJ1-5; weak D call: TRBD1 (6 bases). The V gene lost 2 bases and the J gene lost 4 bases, with 12 bases spanning the gap. Germline CDR1 is ENHRY and CDR2 is SYGVKD. The length of the CDR3 is 15 residues. This chain's CDR3 is CAISERGVLNQPQHF. The CDR3 DNA follows: TGTGCCATCAGTGAGAGGGGGGTGCTAAATCAGCCCCAGCATTTT.

On this clone itself: At one end the junction does not follow the germline gene, possibly because of a read error. The chain is built from TRBV11-2 and TRBJ2-7; 7 bases map to TRBD1. The germline CDR1 and CDR2 sequences are SGHAT and FQNNGV. The CDR3 has 11 amino acids. The chain's CDR3 is CASSRTGVPSF. In DNA form, the CDR3 reads TGTGCCAGCAGCCGCACAGGGGTGCCCTCCTTC.

V and J are TRBV4-2 and TRBJ2-3, with TRBD1 matching over 7 bases. Trimming removed 2 bases from V and 0 bases from J; junction bases left unmatched: 2. The CDR3 covers 15 residues. CDR1 and CDR2 from the germline V gene are LGHNA and YNFKEQ. The CDR3 sequence is CASSQRQGSTDTQYF. Written as DNA, the CDR3 is TGTGCCAGCAGCCAAAGACAGGGAAGCACAGATACGCAGTATTTT.

The genes are TRBV28 and TRBJ1-2; weak D call: TRBD1 (5 bases). Trimming took off 2 bases at V and 4 bases at J, with 11 bases between the two ends. From germline, CDR1 is MDHEN and CDR2 SYDVKM. This CDR3 comprises 14 residues. The CDR3 nucleotides read TGTGCCAGCAGTTTAGGCAGGGCCCTCTATGGCTACACCTTC. It translates to CASSLGRALYGYTF.

V is TRBV28 and J is TRBJ2-3, with 12 bases identical to TRBD2. This CDR3 is built from 17 residues. Losses at the gene ends were 5 bases for V and 5 bases for J; bases not matched to a gene: 11. The germline V gene encodes CDR1 MDHEN and CDR2 SYDVKM. The CDR3 is CASSPPTSGRVGDTQYF. The CDR3, as DNA: TGTGCCAGCAGTCCGCCGACTAGCGGGAGAGTCGGAGATACGCAGTATTTT. Full variable domain (rest looked up from reference TRBV28 and TRBJ2-3): DVKVTQSSRYLVKRTGEKVFLECVQDMDHENMFWYRQDPGLGLRLIYFSYDVKMKEKGDIPEGYSVSREKKERFSLILESASTNQTSMYLCASSPPTSGRVGDTQYFGPGTRLTVL.

This sequence joins TRBV5-1 and TRBJ2-3; D unresolved. V lost 10 bases and J 4 bases, leaving 16 bases between the germline ends. Looked up from germline, CDR1 is SGHRS and CDR2 is YFSETQ. This CDR3 has 13 amino acids. The CDR3 region has the DNA TGCGCCGTAAAAAAAGATGTTGCAGATACGCAGTATTTT. This codes for CAVKKDVADTQYF.

The count of this clone is one. The V and J genes are TRBV29-1 and TRBJ2-1, with 10 bases that match TRBD2. Per the germline V gene, CDR1 is SQVTM and CDR2 is ANQGSEA. The CDR3 is made up of 15 amino acids. V gave up 5 bases and J gave up 1 base; unmatched junction bases: 5. CDR3 sequence: CSVYGTSASYNEQFF. The CDR3 coding sequence is TGCAGCGTTTACGGGACTAGCGCATCCTACAATGAGCAGTTCTTC.

This clone was detected only a few times. This chain uses TRBV7-2 with TRBJ2-1; the match to TRBD2 covers 10 bases. The germline gives CDR1 SGHTA, CDR2 FQGNSA. The CDR3 contains 14 residues. V gave up 0 bases and J gave up 10 bases; unmatched junction bases: 3. CDR3 DNA sequence: TGTGCCAGCAGCTTAGCCCGGACTAGCGGAGAGCAGTTCTTC. Protein: CASSLARTSGEQFF.

The V and J genes are TRBV11-2 and TRBJ2-7, with 7 bases lining up with TRBD2. CDR3 length equals 15 residues. In germline, CDR1 is SGHAT, CDR2 FQNNGV. With 3 bases clipped from V and 6 bases from J, the junction kept 11 bases outside the gene matches. DNA for the CDR3: TGTGCCAGCAGCTTGGGAGGGCCCAGGGTATCCGAGCAGTACTTC. Protein: CASSLGGPRVSEQYF. The complete variable domain, with remaining parts taken from reference TRBV11-2 and TRBJ2-7, reads EAGVAQSPRYKIIEKRQSVAFWCNPISGHATLYWYQQILGQGPKLLIQFQNNGVVDDSQLPKDRFSAERLKGVDSTLKIQPAKLEDSAVYLCASSLGGPRVSEQYFGPGTRLTVT.

A word on this clone: The same CDR3 also results from other DNA sequences found in this sample. V and J are TRBV30 and TRBJ1-4; a weak D match, TRBD1 (5 bases). Germline V gene lookup returns CDR1 GTSNPN and CDR2 SVGIG (reference sequence). With 0 bases removed from V and 0 bases from J, the gap between germline ends came to 8 bases. This CDR3 region has 15 residues. The CDR3 region is CAWSVRGATNEKLFF. As DNA, the CDR3 is TGTGCCTGGAGTGTACGGGGGGCAACTAATGAAAAACTGTTTTTT.

V usage is TRBV10-2 and J usage is TRBJ2-1; 7 bases match TRBD1. This CDR3 contains 14 residues. V lost 6 bases, J lost 7 bases, and 9 bases stayed unmatched. CDR1 WSHSY and CDR2 SAAADI come from the germline V gene. The CDR3 here is CASRRGTENNEQFF. The CDR3 region has the DNA TGCGCCAGCAGAAGGGGGACAGAAAATAATGAGCAGTTCTTC.

The chain combines TRBV27 with TRBJ2-2; no firm D call. Germline V gives CDR1 MNHEY, CDR2 SMNVEV (reference sequence). V was cut by 3 bases and J by 6 bases, with 14 bases left in between. The CDR3 runs 15 residues. The CDR3 sequence is CASSFRGSPSGELFF. As DNA, the CDR3 is TGTGCCAGCAGTTTCCGCGGCAGCCCCTCCGGGGAGCTGTTTTTT.

V gene TRBV5-1 combines with J gene TRBJ1-1, with a tentative D call TRBD1 (5 bases). Trimming took 4 bases from V and 1 from J, leaving 14 bases between them. Per germline, CDR1 SGHRS and CDR2 YFSETQ. This CDR3 has 15 residues. Here the CDR3 DNA reads TGCGCCAGCAGCCGGGCCGGGGCCGCGAACACTGAAGCTTTCTTT. Encoded protein: CASSRAGAANTEAFF.

In this sample, this clone turned up a few times. A read error may account for a junction end that differs from germline. The chain has TRBV6-1 and TRBJ2-3, with D perhaps matching TRBD1 or TRBD2 (6 bases each). CDR1 MNHNS and CDR2 SASEGT come from the germline V gene. The CDR3 is 11 amino acids. This CDR3 reads CANSEGGTQYF. DNA of the CDR3: TGTGCCAACAGTGAAGGGGGGACGCAGTATTTT.

The J gene is TRBJ1-2, the V gene TRBV7-8, with a possible D match to TRBD1 (5 bases). V was clipped by 0 bases and J by 5 bases, with 10 bases between them. Germline V gives CDR1 SGHVS, CDR2 FQNEAQ. The CDR3 consists of 14 residues. CDR3 protein: CASSLARGPYGYTF. Here the CDR3 DNA reads TGTGCCAGCAGCTTAGCAAGGGGCCCTTATGGCTACACCTTC.

The rearrangement joins TRBV21-1 to TRBJ2-7. TRBV21-1 is an annotated pseudogene. CDR3 length: 14 amino acids. In DNA, the CDR3 is TGTGCCAGCAGCAAACTTTACCTTAACTACGAGCAGTACTTC. As protein: CASSKLYLNYEQYF.

As regards this clone: This specimen includes other DNA sequences encoding the same CDR3. This chain links TRBV18 with TRBJ2-5; D is ambiguous. CDR1 is KGHSH, CDR2 LQKENI, per germline. Trimming took off 0 bases at V and 4 bases at J, with 6 bases between the two ends. This CDR3 region has 13 residues. CDR3 nucleotide sequence: TGTGCCAGCTCACCACCGGTGGGAGAGACCCAGTACTTC. Protein: CASSPPVGETQYF.

This chain joins TRBV5-3 and TRBJ2-7; D ambiguous. TRBV5-3 is sorted into the ORF group, with uncertain function. Trimming cost V 4 bases and J 3 bases, with 14 bases left between them. The CDR3 spans 14 residues. The CDR3 loop is CARSRRTILYEQYF. CDR3 sequence (DNA): TGTGCCAGAAGCCGCCGGACCATCCTCTACGAGCAGTACTTC.

The gene calls are TRBV2 and TRBJ1-4, with 7 bases lining up with TRBD1. CDR3 size: 14 residues. V was clipped by 6 bases and J by 7 bases; unmatched bases: 8. Germline lookup yields CDR1 SNHLY and CDR2 FYNNEI. The CDR3 is CASSRQGSAEKLFF. DNA of the CDR3: TGTGCCAGCAGCCGACAGGGTTCGGCTGAAAAACTGTTTTTT.

The gene calls are TRBV28 and TRBJ2-1, with TRBD2 as a possible D gene (6 bases). Germline loops: CDR1 MDHEN, CDR2 SYDVKM. The CDR3 has 15 residues. Trimming took 6 bases from V and 9 from J, leaving 21 bases between them. CDR3 nucleotides: TGTGCCAGCAGCCCAGCCGGGACTCACGGGAGTGAGCAGTTCTTC. This gives the protein CASSPAGTHGSEQFF. Full variable domain (remainder filled in from reference TRBV28 and TRBJ2-1): DVKVTQSSRYLVKRTGEKVFLECVQDMDHENMFWYRQDPGLGLRLIYFSYDVKMKEKGDIPEGYSVSREKKERFSLILESASTNQTSMYLCASSPAGTHGSEQFFGPGTRLTVL.

DNA for the CDR3: TGTGCCAGCCGTCGCGGGACTACCAGGGAAAAACTGTTTTTT. This codes for CASRRGTTREKLFF. J is TRBJ1-4 and V is TRBV19, with a weak D call TRBD1 (5 bases). Germline V gene sequence: CDR1 LNHDA, CDR2 SQIVND (reference sequence). This CDR3 region has 14 residues. With 9 bases removed from V and 8 bases from J, the gap between germline ends came to 19 bases.

The chain combines TRBV11-2 with TRBJ1-1, with a possible D match to TRBD1 (5 bases). Trimming pared 0 bases from V and 2 bases from J, leaving 10 bases between. Germline-derived CDR1 and CDR2 are SGHAT and FQNNGV. The CDR3 is 15 residues long. The CDR3 nucleotides read TGTGCCAGCAGCTTAGAGGCCAGGGCTAACACTGAAGCTTTCTTT. It yields the protein CASSLEARANTEAFF.